These 24 T cell receptor beta chains were all obtained from the same sample, sequenced in a study of shared clonotypes between healthy human individuals. Clones were read by immunoSEQ multiplex PCR, and TCRdb kept only the in-frame ones, dropping some. The sample holds some 2 million clones; over 85% are singletons and the top ten take 0.9% to 1.4%. Naive CD8 populations comprised CD45RO-negative cells positively selected for CCR7, excluding terminally differentiated effector memory CD45RA+ cells. The sequenced sample was naive CD8+ T cells sorted from blood. The receptors originated from a man between 18 and 35 years old in good health.

V gene TRBV7-8 combines with J gene TRBJ2-3, with 8 bases fitting TRBD2. The CDR3 runs to 16 residues. Germline trimming cut 1 base from V and 2 bases from J; bases unmatched to any gene: 5. Germline V gene lookup returns CDR1 SGHVS and CDR2 FQNEAQ. CDR3 sequence reads: CASSLVTSAHTDTQYF. CDR3 DNA: TGTGCCAGCAGCTTAGTGACTAGCGCACACACAGATACGCAGTATTTT.

The CDR3, as DNA: TGTGCCAGCAGCGACCAGAACTACGAGCAGTACTTC. This gives the protein CASSDQNYEQYF. The chain combines TRBV28 with TRBJ2-7, with no clear D. The germline V gene has CDR1 MDHEN and CDR2 SYDVKM. CDR3 length: 12 residues. The germline V and J ends were trimmed by 6 bases and 3 bases, with 9 bases remaining between them.

V is TRBV10-3 and J is TRBJ2-7, with D uncertain. From germline, CDR1 is ENHRY and CDR2 SYGVKD. This CDR3 comprises 13 residues. The V and J ends lost 2 bases and 2 bases respectively, with 7 bases between them. CDR3 in amino acids: CAISEVVPYEQYF. In DNA, the CDR3 is TGTGCCATCAGTGAGGTAGTGCCCTACGAGCAGTACTTC.

As for this clone: Other DNA sequences of this sample code for an identical CDR3. This sequence joins TRBV4-1 and TRBJ2-7; weak D call: TRBD1 (5 bases). The CDR3 sequence is 14 residues long. V lost 0 bases to trimming and J lost 2 bases, with 8 bases between them. The V gene's germline CDR1 is MGHRA and CDR2 YSYEKL. The CDR3 spells CASSQEQGTYEQYF. In DNA form, the CDR3 reads TGCGCCAGCAGCCAAGAGCAGGGTACCTACGAGCAGTACTTC.

The V gene is TRBV27, the J gene TRBJ2-3, with no clear D. Trimming left V 0 bases short and J 0 bases short, with 16 bases between. The CDR3 runs 18 residues. Per germline, CDR1 MNHEY and CDR2 SMNVEV (reference sequence). The CDR3 loop is CASSLSIAGPISTDTQYF. The CDR3 DNA is TGTGCCAGCAGTTTATCGATCGCCGGGCCCATTAGCACAGATACGCAGTATTTT.

Of note for this clone: Other nucleotide sequences in the sample specify the same CDR3. The chain couples TRBV7-9 to TRBJ2-5; D unclear. With 3 bases removed from V and 2 bases from J, the gap between germline ends came to 4 bases. Germline assignment: CDR1 SEHNR and CDR2 FQNEAQ (reference sequence). CDR3 length: 12 amino acids. The CDR3, as DNA: TGTGCCAGCAGCTTGCTACAAGAGACCCAGTACTTC. This codes for CASSLLQETQYF. The full variable domain, in which reference TRBV7-9 and TRBJ2-5 provide the parts outside the CDR3, is DTGVSQNPRHKITKRGQNVTFRCDPISEHNRLYWYRQTLGQGPEFLTYFQNEAQLEKSRLLSDRFSAERPKGSFSTLEIQRTEQGDSAMYLCASSLLQETQYFGPGTRLLVL.

Concerning this clone: Other DNA sequences in the same sample also yield this CDR3. The rearrangement joins TRBV5-4 to TRBJ2-7, with D tentatively TRBD1 or TRBD2 (5 bases each). Per germline, CDR1 SGHNT and CDR2 YYREEE (reference sequence). The germline V and J ends were trimmed by 2 bases and 0 bases, with 9 bases remaining between them. CDR3 length equals 14 residues. The CDR3 bases are TGTGCCAGCAGCTTTGGGGGTAGCTCCTACGAGCAGTACTTC. Its translation: CASSFGGSSYEQYF.

J is TRBJ1-2 and V is TRBV30; D unclear. The V and J ends lost 0 bases and 4 bases respectively, with 12 bases between them. This CDR3 is built from 14 residues. Germline V CDR1 and CDR2: GTSNPN, SVGIG (reference sequence). CDR3 in DNA: TGTGCCTGGAGTGTACGACCACAGATCTATGGCTACACCTTC. Amino acids: CAWSVRPQIYGYTF.

The chain is built from TRBV27 and TRBJ2-5; 9 bases map to TRBD2. CDR1 and CDR2 (germline): MNHEY, SMNVEV (reference sequence). CDR3 size: 14 residues. Germline trimming cut 1 base from V and 4 bases from J; bases unmatched to any gene: 1. CDR3 DNA sequence: TGTGCCAGCAGTTTATTTAGCGGGAGAGAGACCCAGTACTTC. Translating it yields CASSLFSGRETQYF.

The V call is TRBV5-1, the J call TRBJ2-7; D is uncertain. Looked up from germline, CDR1 is SGHRS and CDR2 is YFSETQ. The CDR3 consists of 14 residues. The V end was cut by 0 bases, the J end by 3 bases, with 10 bases between. CDR3 DNA sequence: TGCGCCAGCAGCTTGGAGTCAGGCTACTACGAGCAGTACTTC. Translated: CASSLESGYYEQYF. The complete variable domain, with remaining parts taken from reference TRBV5-1 and TRBJ2-7, reads KAGVTQTPRYLIKTRGQQVTLSCSPISGHRSVSWYQQTPGQGLQFLFEYFSETQRNKGNFPGRFSGRQFSNSRSEMNVSTLELGDSALYLCASSLESGYYEQYFGPGTRLTVT.

This chain links TRBV27 with TRBJ2-3, with TRBD2 as a possible D gene (6 bases). The CDR3 length is 13 residues. The V gene lost 4 bases and the J gene lost 2 bases, with 7 bases spanning the gap. Per germline, CDR1 MNHEY and CDR2 SMNVEV (reference sequence). CDR3 residues: CASSWRDTDTQYF. DNA of the CDR3: TGTGCCAGCAGTTGGCGGGACACAGATACGCAGTATTTT.

The V and J genes are TRBV6-1 and TRBJ2-2, with D perhaps TRBD1 (6 bases). V was cut by 9 bases and J by 4 bases, with 12 bases left in between. The CDR3 runs 13 residues. Germline assignment: CDR1 MNHNS and CDR2 SASEGT. CDR3 DNA: TGTGCCAGGTGGGGGCTGGGCACCGGGGAGCTGTTTTTT. This sequence encodes CARWGLGTGELFF.

The chain's CDR3 is CASSLWVEGTGNTIYF. CDR3 DNA: TGTGCCAGCAGCCTATGGGTTGAGGGAACAGGAAACACCATATATTTT. The chain links TRBV7-9 to TRBJ1-3; D ambiguous. Trimming shortened V by 5 bases and J by 4 bases, and 18 bases separated the two germline ends. The CDR3 runs 16 residues. Germline V CDR1 and CDR2: SEHNR, FQNEAQ (reference sequence).

The rearrangement links TRBV4-1 to TRBJ1-2; 11 bases are shared with TRBD1. Looked up from germline, CDR1 is MGHRA and CDR2 is YSYEKL. The length of the CDR3 is 16 residues. V dropped 4 bases and J dropped 3; count of bases not matched to a gene: 7. The chain's CDR3 is CASSPVGTGGDYGYTF. In DNA, the CDR3 is TGCGCCAGCAGCCCAGTAGGGACAGGGGGTGACTATGGCTACACCTTC.

The chain employs TRBV7-9 and TRBJ2-7, with 8 bases that match TRBD2. Germline CDR1 SEHNR, CDR2 FQNEAQ (reference sequence). The CDR3 runs 14 residues. The trim removed 5 bases at V and 3 bases at J, leaving 6 bases unmatched. The CDR3 DNA is TGTGCCAGCAGCCGAGCGGGGGTTCTCTACGAGCAGTACTTC. Translation gives CASSRAGVLYEQYF.

This rearrangement joins TRBV7-9 to TRBJ1-2, with D tentatively TRBD1 (5 bases). Trimming took 5 bases from V and 5 from J, leaving 12 bases between them. This CDR3 has 13 residues. CDR1 SEHNR and CDR2 FQNEAQ come from the germline V gene (reference sequence). The CDR3 coding sequence is TGTGCCAGCAGCCGGGACTCCGGGTATGGCTACACCTTC. It is translated as CASSRDSGYGYTF.

The chain joins TRBV7-9 to TRBJ1-4; the match to TRBD1 covers 7 bases. Germline loops: CDR1 SEHNR, CDR2 FQNEAQ (reference sequence). The V and J ends lost 4 bases and 5 bases, in that order; junction bases with no gene match: 4. The CDR3 is 14 residues long. The CDR3: CASSSPDRNEKLFF. The CDR3 DNA is TGTGCCAGCAGCTCCCCGGACAGGAATGAAAAACTGTTTTTT.

The chain recombines TRBV27 with TRBJ1-2; TRBD1 is a possible D gene (5 bases). The CDR3 runs to 13 residues. The germline V gene encodes CDR1 MNHEY and CDR2 SMNVEV (reference sequence). V was shortened by 5 bases and J by 4 bases, with 11 bases between the two germline ends. CDR3 amino acids: CASSPRQSYGYTF. The CDR3 DNA is TGTGCCAGCAGTCCTCGACAGAGCTATGGCTACACCTTC.

The J gene is TRBJ2-2, the V gene TRBV2; D not certain. The V end lost 2 bases, the J end lost 5 bases, and 6 bases lay between the germline ends. CDR1 SNHLY and CDR2 FYNNEI come from the germline V gene. CDR3 size: 13 residues. CDR3 protein: CASSELYTGELFF. DNA of the CDR3: TGTGCCAGCAGTGAACTCTATACCGGGGAGCTGTTTTTT.

This clone was counted once. The V and J genes are TRBV27 and TRBJ2-2, with 10 bases that match TRBD2. V shed 2 bases, J shed 7 bases, and the junction held 1 base outside the gene matches. CDR3 length: 14 amino acids. Germline assignment: CDR1 MNHEY and CDR2 SMNVEV (reference sequence). CDR3 coding DNA: TGTGCCAGCAGTTTAATAGCGGGAGGCGGGGAGCTGTTTTTT. It codes for CASSLIAGGGELFF.

In DNA form, the CDR3 reads TGTGCCAGCAGCTCTATCTACGGGGAGGAGGATACGCAGTATTTT. This encodes CASSSIYGEEDTQYF. The chain employs TRBV7-3 and TRBJ2-3; maybe TRBD2 (6 bases). The CDR3 runs 15 residues. V was shortened by 4 bases and J by 6 bases, with 17 bases between the two germline ends. The germline CDR1 and CDR2 sequences are SGHTA and FQGTGA.

To note about this clone: The sample carries other DNA sequences with the same CDR3. J is TRBJ2-7 and V is TRBV4-1, with a weak D call TRBD1 (6 bases). The germline V gene has CDR1 MGHRA and CDR2 YSYEKL. V was trimmed by 3 bases and J by 2 bases, leaving 11 bases between them. CDR3 length equals 14 residues. In DNA form, the CDR3 reads TGCGCCAGCAGCCACCGGACAGAGACCTACGAGCAGTACTTC. Translated, it gives CASSHRTETYEQYF.

V usage is TRBV19 and J usage is TRBJ2-7, with 9 bases fitting TRBD1. The CDR3 is 15 residues long. Germline trimming cut 1 base from V and 3 bases from J; bases unmatched to any gene: 4. Germline V CDR1 and CDR2: LNHDA, SQIVND (reference sequence). This CDR3 reads CASSIAGQGNYEQYF. The DNA of the CDR3 is TGTGCCAGTAGTATAGCCGGACAGGGGAACTACGAGCAGTACTTC.

This chain connects TRBV7-9 to TRBJ2-5, with no clear D. The CDR3 consists of 14 residues. Germline values: CDR1 SEHNR, CDR2 FQNEAQ (reference sequence). Trimming shortened V by 5 bases and J by 1 base, and 11 bases separated the two germline ends. DNA for the CDR3: TGTGCCAGCAGCCCGGTCACGATCCAAGAGACCCAGTACTTC. Its translation is CASSPVTIQETQYF.